A single sample is the source of the 25 T cell receptor beta chains below, sequenced in a study of T-cell reconstitution after alpha-beta-depleted transplantation in children. Preparation of the TCRbeta library was carried out with unique molecular identifiers. Each CDR3 protein is one row after TCRdb ran MiXCR on the PCR reads. Of over 85,000 distinct CDR3 sequences in the sample, about 5.6% were seen once. Material: PBMCs, mostly from graft donor cells, obtained 60 days after TCRalphabeta/CD19-depleted stem cell transplant. The source of these receptors is a female patient aged 2-10 years who had a stem cell transplant for Fanconi anemia, so the T cells may come from the graft donor.

The chain combines TRBV20-1 with TRBJ2-3; TRBD2 matches at 8 bases. Germline CDR1 reads DFQATT; CDR2 reads SNEGSKA (reference sequence). The CDR3 spans 16 residues. J lost 0 bases, V lost 5 bases, and 10 bases had no gene match. DNA for the CDR3: TGCAGTGCTGTAATCCCGGGACTAGGTAGCACAGATACGCAGTATTTT. Translated: CSAVIPGLGSTDTQYF.

This clonotype was counted at least ten times. The CDR3 nucleotides are TGCAGCGTTGCGGGGGGAGGGACGAGCTACGAGCAGTACTTC. Translating gives CSVAGGGTSYEQYF. The chain links TRBV29-1 to TRBJ2-7, with 7 bases fitting TRBD2. V dropped 4 bases and J dropped 3; count of bases not matched to a gene: 9. This CDR3 contains 14 residues. Per the germline V gene, CDR1 is SQVTM and CDR2 is ANQGSEA.

This clonotype has ten or more counts. This chain connects TRBV2 to TRBJ2-5, with 8 bases fitting TRBD1. The germline V gene has CDR1 SNHLY and CDR2 FYNNEI. This CDR3 contains 15 residues. J was trimmed by 6 bases and V by 7 bases; bases with no gene match: 13. The CDR3 here is CASILDREWRKTQYF. DNA for the CDR3: TGTGCCAGCATCCTGGACAGGGAATGGCGAAAGACCCAGTACTTC.

This clonotype was detected many times. The chain couples TRBV7-9 to TRBJ1-4; a possible D gene is TRBD1 (5 bases). The CDR3 runs to 15 residues. The germline V and J ends were trimmed by 1 base and 9 bases, with 15 bases remaining between them. Per the germline V gene, CDR1 is SEHNR and CDR2 is FQNEAQ (reference sequence). In DNA form, the CDR3 reads TGTGCCAGCAGCTTAGTACAGGCCGGGGTGAAAAAACTGTTTTTT. It specifies CASSLVQAGVKKLFF.

The sample holds many counts of this clonotype. The chain links TRBV2 to TRBJ2-4; D perhaps matches TRBD2 (5 bases). Germline CDR1 SNHLY, CDR2 FYNNEI. This CDR3 is 14 amino acids long. Trimming left V 1 base short and J 1 base short, with 5 bases between. CDR3 protein: CASSEGEAKNIQYF. The CDR3 bases are TGTGCCAGCAGTGAAGGGGAGGCCAAAAACATTCAGTACTTC.

This clonotype has at least ten counts. The rearrangement uses TRBV6-5 and TRBJ1-6; 12 nucleotides line up with TRBD1. CDR1 is MNHEY, CDR2 SVGAGI, per germline. The CDR3 spans 13 residues. V trimming: 8 bases; J trimming: 9 bases; junction bases outside the gene matches: 2. The CDR3 DNA is TGTGCCAGCGGGGACAGGGGGCGTTCACCCCTCCACTTT. This sequence encodes CASGDRGRSPLHF.

In the case of this clonotype: This may come from a read error, since a much larger clone is one base off. This chain connects TRBV2 to TRBJ2-5, with 12 bases fitting TRBD2. CDR3 length: 16 amino acids. Germline lookup yields CDR1 SNHLY and CDR2 FYNNEI. In DNA form, the CDR3 reads TGTGTCAGCAGTTATGCTAGCGGGGGGGCAAGAGAGACCCAGTACTTC. As protein: CVSSYASGGARETQYF.

Many counts were recorded for this clonotype. The J gene is TRBJ2-1, the V gene TRBV11-1, with unresolved D. In germline, CDR1 is SGHAT, CDR2 FQDESV (reference sequence). The length of the CDR3 is 14 residues. Trimming removed 2 bases from V and 5 bases from J, with 10 bases in between. The CDR3: CASSLRDWDNEQFF. The CDR3 region has the DNA TGTGCCAGCAGCTTAAGAGACTGGGACAATGAGCAGTTCTTC.

CDR3: CASSRTRGTKETQYF. The CDR3, as DNA: TGTGCCAGCAGCCGAACCCGAGGGACTAAAGAGACCCAGTACTTC. The chain is built from TRBV2 and TRBJ2-5; 7 bases match TRBD2. There are 15 residues in the CDR3. The trim removed 6 bases at V and 3 bases at J, leaving 10 bases unmatched. The germline V gene has CDR1 SNHLY and CDR2 FYNNEI.

This clonotype was recorded at least ten times. CDR3 residues: CASSQGIRNSPLHF. The DNA of the CDR3 is TGTGCCAGCAGTCAGGGGATTAGGAATTCACCCCTCCACTTT. The V gene is TRBV28, the J gene TRBJ1-6, with a tentative D call TRBD1 (6 bases). CDR1 is MDHEN and CDR2 is SYDVKM in the germline V gene. The CDR3 length is 14 residues. The germline V and J ends were trimmed by 5 bases and 7 bases, with 12 bases remaining between them. The full variable domain, its missing parts supplied by reference TRBV28 and TRBJ1-6, is DVKVTQSSRYLVKRTGEKVFLECVQDMDHENMFWYRQDPGLGLRLIYFSYDVKMKEKGDIPEGYSVSREKKERFSLILESASTNQTSMYLCASSQGIRNSPLHFGNGTRLTVT.

This clonotype came up many times. The gene calls are TRBV12-3 or TRBV12-4 and TRBJ2-5; the match to TRBD2 covers 8 bases. V shed 6 bases and J 3 bases; nucleotides not matched to a gene: 15. The CDR3 spans 17 residues. CDR3 bases: TGTGCCAGCAGAGCTGTATCGGGGGGGCGGCCAAAAGAGACCCAGTACTTC. It is translated as CASRAVSGGRPKETQYF.

This clonotype was counted between two and nine times. This chain uses TRBV12-3 or TRBV12-4 with TRBJ1-1; perhaps TRBD1 as D (5 bases). Between the trimmed V and J ends, which lost 3 bases and 6 bases, there was a span of 17 bases. The CDR3 contains 15 residues. CDR3 nucleotide sequence: TGTGCCAGCAGTTTCAGGGAACAGGTAAGGGCTGAAGCTTTCTTT. The encoded protein is CASSFREQVRAEAFF.

This clonotype was seen many times. The chain is built from TRBV28 and TRBJ1-5, with no clear D. V lost 3 bases to trimming and J lost 7 bases, with 4 bases between them. This CDR3 region has 11 residues. Germline CDR1 MDHEN, CDR2 SYDVKM. The CDR3 nucleotides are TGTGCCAGCAGTTTCGGACAGCCCCAGCATTTT. The encoded protein is CASSFGQPQHF.

The table lists this clonotype with a few counts. This chain links TRBV20-1 with TRBJ2-1, with D possibly matching TRBD2 (7 bases). Per germline, CDR1 DFQATT and CDR2 SNEGSKA (reference sequence). The CDR3 has 17 amino acids. V was pared by 0 bases and J by 3 bases, with 18 bases between. The CDR3 protein is CSARDWGASGNYNEQFF. CDR3 nucleotides: TGCAGTGCTAGAGATTGGGGGGCTAGCGGAAACTACAATGAGCAGTTCTTC.

This clonotype was picked up a small number of times. The J gene is TRBJ2-1, the V gene TRBV13; D is perhaps TRBD1 or TRBD2 (5 bases each). V was shortened by 1 base and J by 6 bases, with 13 bases between the two germline ends. The CDR3 spans 15 residues. The germline V gene encodes CDR1 PRHDT and CDR2 FYEKMQ (reference sequence). The CDR3 loop reads CASSLVRARGNEQFF. DNA of the CDR3: TGTGCCAGCAGCTTAGTGAGGGCTAGGGGCAATGAGCAGTTCTTC. The complete variable domain, with remaining parts taken from reference TRBV13 and TRBJ2-1, reads AAGVIQSPRHLIKEKRETATLKCYPIPRHDTVYWYQQGPGQDPQFLISFYEKMQSDKGSIPDRFSAQQFSDYHSELNMSSLELGDSALYFCASSLVRARGNEQFFGPGTRLTVL.

This clonotype was picked up many times. CDR3 DNA sequence: TGCAGTGCTAGACCGGGACAGGGATTGAACACTGAAGCTTTCTTT. Encoded protein: CSARPGQGLNTEAFF. V is TRBV20-1 and J is TRBJ1-1; 9 bases are a match to TRBD1. Germline V gene lookup returns CDR1 DFQATT and CDR2 SNEGSKA (reference sequence). The trim removed 2 bases at V and 0 bases at J, leaving 4 bases unmatched. The CDR3 spans 15 residues.

This clonotype was seen at least ten times. The rearrangement links TRBV25-1 to TRBJ2-7, with D uncertain. With 3 bases removed from V and 3 bases from J, the gap between germline ends came to 18 bases. The CDR3 extends over 16 amino acids. Germline lookup yields CDR1 MGHDK and CDR2 SYGVNS. The CDR3 DNA sequence: TGTGCCAGCAGTGATCGACTCTTATCGGCCTGCTACGAGCAGTACTTC. Protein sequence: CASSDRLLSACYEQYF.

This clonotype was detected many times. This sequence joins TRBV3-1 and TRBJ2-3; 12 bases map to TRBD2. Germline CDR1 is LGHDT and CDR2 is YNNKEL (reference sequence). Trimming removed 0 bases from V and 5 bases from J; junction bases left unmatched: 15. The CDR3 is made up of 20 amino acids. The CDR3 DNA is TGTGCCAGCAGCCAAGATATCCAGCTGCTAGCGGGAGGGCCCGGAGATACGCAGTATTTT. As protein: CASSQDIQLLAGGPGDTQYF.

In its sample, this clonotype was seen many times. The chain is built from TRBV5-1 and TRBJ2-3; possible D gene TRBD2, 5 bases. Germline V gene sequence: CDR1 SGHRS, CDR2 YFSETQ. Trimming shortened V by 1 base and J by 1 base, and 13 bases separated the two germline ends. The CDR3 has 16 residues. This chain's CDR3 is CASSLLGRSGTDTQYF. The CDR3, as DNA: TGCGCCAGCAGCTTGTTAGGGAGATCCGGCACAGATACGCAGTATTTT.

In regard to this clonotype: A much larger clone lies a single base off, so this may be a read error. The chain employs TRBV28 and TRBJ2-7; D remains unclear. CDR1 is MDHEN and CDR2 is SYDVKM in the germline V gene. The CDR3 is 15 residues long. The ends were cut back, 2 bases at V and 2 bases at J, with 13 bases in the middle. The CDR3 loop reads CASSLPPVAAYEQYF. The CDR3 coding sequence is TGTGCCAGCAGTTTACCTCCGGTGGCAGCCTACGAGCAGTACTTC.

As to this clonotype: It may be a read error: a sequence one base away is much more abundant. This CDR3 is missing its conserved last phenylalanine or tryptophan, likely due to a read error. This CDR3 reads CASSYAGTGDEAFC. The CDR3 DNA is TGTGCCAGCAGCTACGCCGGGACAGGGGACGAAGCTTTCTGT. The chain employs TRBV3-1 and TRBJ1-1; TRBD1 matches at 10 bases. Germline V gene sequence: CDR1 LGHDT, CDR2 YNNKEL (reference sequence). The CDR3 totals 14 residues. With V trimmed by 5 bases and J by 8 bases, 8 bases remained unmatched.

In its sample, this clonotype was seen many times. CDR3 in amino acids: CASRSGMGSYNEQFF. CDR3 DNA: TGTGCCAGCCGAAGCGGGATGGGGTCCTACAATGAGCAGTTCTTC. The chain has TRBV6-1 and TRBJ2-1; 7 bases map to TRBD2. The CDR3 covers 15 residues. The germline V gene encodes CDR1 MNHNS and CDR2 SASEGT. V lost 8 bases and J lost 1; bases outside the gene matches: 8.

Ten or more counts support this clonotype. The chain recombines TRBV28 with TRBJ1-2; D ambiguous. Trimming took 6 bases from V and 4 from J, leaving 18 bases between them. Per germline, CDR1 MDHEN and CDR2 SYDVKM. The CDR3 is 15 residues long. The CDR3 region is CASRLQGFRGYGYTF. The CDR3 coding sequence is TGTGCCAGCAGACTACAAGGGTTTCGTGGCTATGGCTACACCTTC.

In its sample, this clonotype was seen many times. The chain has TRBV27 and TRBJ2-1; D is possibly TRBD1 (6 bases). CDR1 and CDR2 (germline): MNHEY, SMNVEV (reference sequence). There are 16 residues in the CDR3. V lost 2 bases to trimming and J lost 4 bases, with 15 bases between them. The DNA of the CDR3 is TGTGCCAGCAGTTTAATCTGGGACAATCTATACAATGAGCAGTTCTTC. Translating it yields CASSLIWDNLYNEQFF.

This clonotype was counted at least ten times. The chain recombines TRBV25-1 with TRBJ2-2; tentatively, D is TRBD2 (6 bases). In germline, CDR1 is MGHDK, CDR2 SYGVNS. The CDR3 contains 15 residues. Between the trimmed V and J ends, which lost 4 bases and 2 bases, there was a span of 11 bases. DNA of the CDR3: TGTGCCAGCAGTGGGTACGGGACTAACACCGGGGAGCTGTTTTTT. Translating gives CASSGYGTNTGELFF.